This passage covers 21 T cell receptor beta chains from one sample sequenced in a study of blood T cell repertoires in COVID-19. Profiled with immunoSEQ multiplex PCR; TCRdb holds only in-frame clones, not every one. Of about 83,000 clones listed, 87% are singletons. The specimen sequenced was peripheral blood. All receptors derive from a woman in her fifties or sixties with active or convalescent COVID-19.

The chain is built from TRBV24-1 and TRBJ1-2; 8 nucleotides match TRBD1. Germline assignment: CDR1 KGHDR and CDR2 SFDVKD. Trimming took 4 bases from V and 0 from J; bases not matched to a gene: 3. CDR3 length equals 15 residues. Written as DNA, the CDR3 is TGTGCCACCAGTGACGGACAGGGAGCTAACTATGGCTACACCTTC. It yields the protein CATSDGQGANYGYTF.

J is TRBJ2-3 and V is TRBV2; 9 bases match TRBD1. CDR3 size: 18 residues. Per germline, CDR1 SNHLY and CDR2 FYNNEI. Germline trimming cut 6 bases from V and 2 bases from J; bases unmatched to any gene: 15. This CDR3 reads CASRLAGTGSVLTDTQYF. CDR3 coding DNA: TGTGCCAGCAGACTCGCCGGGACAGGGTCGGTCCTCACAGATACGCAGTATTTT.

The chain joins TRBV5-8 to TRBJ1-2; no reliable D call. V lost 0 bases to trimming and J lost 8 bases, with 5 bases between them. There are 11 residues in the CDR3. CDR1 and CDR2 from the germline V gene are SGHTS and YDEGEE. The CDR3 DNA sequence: TGTGCCAGCAGCTTGGTAGCGGGCTACACCTTC. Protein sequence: CASSLVAGYTF.

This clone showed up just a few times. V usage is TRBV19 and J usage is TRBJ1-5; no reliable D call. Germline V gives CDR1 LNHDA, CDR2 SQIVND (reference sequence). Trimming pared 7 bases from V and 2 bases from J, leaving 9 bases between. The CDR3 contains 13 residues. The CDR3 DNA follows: TGTGCCAGTACAGGCGTTGGCAATCAGCCCCAGCATTTT. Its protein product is CASTGVGNQPQHF. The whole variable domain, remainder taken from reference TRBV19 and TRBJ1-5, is DGGITQSPKYLFRKEGQNVTLSCEQNLNHDAMYWYRQDPGQGLRLIYYSQIVNDFQKGDIAEGYSVSREKKESFPLTVTSAQKNPTAFYLCASTGVGNQPQHFGDGTRLSIL.

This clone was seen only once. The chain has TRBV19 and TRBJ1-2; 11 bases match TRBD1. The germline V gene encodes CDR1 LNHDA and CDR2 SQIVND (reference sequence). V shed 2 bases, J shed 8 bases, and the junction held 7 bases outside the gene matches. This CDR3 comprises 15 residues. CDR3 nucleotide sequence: TGTGCCAGTAGTATAAGAGGACAGGGGGCTTACGGCTACACCTTC. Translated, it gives CASSIRGQGAYGYTF.

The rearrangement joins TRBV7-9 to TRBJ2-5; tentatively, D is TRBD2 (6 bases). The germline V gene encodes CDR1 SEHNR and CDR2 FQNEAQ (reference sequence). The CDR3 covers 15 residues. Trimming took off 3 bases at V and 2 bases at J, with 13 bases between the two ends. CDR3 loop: CASSLSGRGQETQYF. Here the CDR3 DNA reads TGTGCCAGCAGCTTGTCCGGTCGGGGGCAAGAGACCCAGTACTTC. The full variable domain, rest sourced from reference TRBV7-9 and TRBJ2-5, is DTGVSQNPRHKITKRGQNVTFRCDPISEHNRLYWYRQTLGQGPEFLTYFQNEAQLEKSRLLSDRFSAERPKGSFSTLEIQRTEQGDSAMYLCASSLSGRGQETQYFGPGTRLLVL.

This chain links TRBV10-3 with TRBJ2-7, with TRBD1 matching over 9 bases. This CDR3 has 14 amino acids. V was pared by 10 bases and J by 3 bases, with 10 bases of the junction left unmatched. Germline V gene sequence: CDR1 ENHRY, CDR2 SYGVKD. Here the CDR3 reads CATAPGTGSYEQYF. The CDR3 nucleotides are TGTGCCACCGCTCCCGGGACAGGGAGCTACGAGCAGTACTTC.

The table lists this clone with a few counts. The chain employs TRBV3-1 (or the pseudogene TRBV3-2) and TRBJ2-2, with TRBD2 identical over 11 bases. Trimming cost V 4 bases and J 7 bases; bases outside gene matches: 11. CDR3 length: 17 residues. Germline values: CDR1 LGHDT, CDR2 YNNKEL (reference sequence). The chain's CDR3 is CASSPFSGGAKGGELFF. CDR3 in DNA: TGTGCCAGCAGCCCGTTTAGCGGGGGGGCCAAGGGCGGGGAGCTGTTTTTT.

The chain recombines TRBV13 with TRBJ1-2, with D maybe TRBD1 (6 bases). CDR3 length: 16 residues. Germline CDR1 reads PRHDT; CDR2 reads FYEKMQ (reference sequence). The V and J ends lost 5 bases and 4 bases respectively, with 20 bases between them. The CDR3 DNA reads TGTGCCAGCAGCGATACAGGGACCGCGGTTAGCTATGGCTACACCTTC. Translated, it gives CASSDTGTAVSYGYTF.

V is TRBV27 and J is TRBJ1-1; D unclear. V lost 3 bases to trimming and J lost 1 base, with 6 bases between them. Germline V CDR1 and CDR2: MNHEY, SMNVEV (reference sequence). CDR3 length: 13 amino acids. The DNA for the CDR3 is TGTGCCAGCAGTTTCGAGGGGAACACTGAAGCTTTCTTT. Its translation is CASSFEGNTEAFF.

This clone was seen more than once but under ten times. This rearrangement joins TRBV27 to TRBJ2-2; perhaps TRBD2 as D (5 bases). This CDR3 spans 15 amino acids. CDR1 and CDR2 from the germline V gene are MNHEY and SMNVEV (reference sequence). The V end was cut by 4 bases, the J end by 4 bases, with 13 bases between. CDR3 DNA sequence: TGTGCCAGCAGTTATGGGAGTCGCGGCACCGGGGAGCTGTTTTTT. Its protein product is CASSYGSRGTGELFF.

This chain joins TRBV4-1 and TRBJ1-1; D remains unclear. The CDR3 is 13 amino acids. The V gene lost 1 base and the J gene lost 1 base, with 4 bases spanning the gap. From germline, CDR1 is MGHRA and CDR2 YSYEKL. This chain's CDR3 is CASSQGRNTEAFF. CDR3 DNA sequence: TGCGCCAGCAGCCAAGGCAGGAACACTGAAGCTTTCTTT.

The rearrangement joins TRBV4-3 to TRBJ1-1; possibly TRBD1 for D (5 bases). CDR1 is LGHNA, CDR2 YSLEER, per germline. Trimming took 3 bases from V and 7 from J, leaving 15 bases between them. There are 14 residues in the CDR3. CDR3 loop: CASSQDTGSGEAFF. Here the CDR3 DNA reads TGCGCCAGCAGCCAGGACACCGGTTCAGGTGAAGCTTTCTTT.

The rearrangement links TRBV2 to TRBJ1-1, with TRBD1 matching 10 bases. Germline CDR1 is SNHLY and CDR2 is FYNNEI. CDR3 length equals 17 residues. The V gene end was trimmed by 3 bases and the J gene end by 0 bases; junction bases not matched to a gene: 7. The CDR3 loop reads CASSEGQGLLLNTEAFF. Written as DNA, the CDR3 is TGTGCCAGCAGTGAGGGACAGGGGTTACTGCTGAACACTGAAGCTTTCTTT.

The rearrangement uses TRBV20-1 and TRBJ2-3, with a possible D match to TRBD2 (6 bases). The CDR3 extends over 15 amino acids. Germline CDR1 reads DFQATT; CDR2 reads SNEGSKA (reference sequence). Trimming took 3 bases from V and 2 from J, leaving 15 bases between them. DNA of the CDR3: TGCAGTGCTAGTGGGTGGGCGGGGAACACAGATACGCAGTATTTT. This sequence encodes CSASGWAGNTDTQYF.

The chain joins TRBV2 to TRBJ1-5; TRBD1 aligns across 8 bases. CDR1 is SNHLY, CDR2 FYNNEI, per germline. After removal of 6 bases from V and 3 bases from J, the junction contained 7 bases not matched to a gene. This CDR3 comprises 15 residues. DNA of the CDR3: TGTGCCAGCAGCAGACAGGGGATGAACAATCAGCCCCAGCATTTT. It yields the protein CASSRQGMNNQPQHF.

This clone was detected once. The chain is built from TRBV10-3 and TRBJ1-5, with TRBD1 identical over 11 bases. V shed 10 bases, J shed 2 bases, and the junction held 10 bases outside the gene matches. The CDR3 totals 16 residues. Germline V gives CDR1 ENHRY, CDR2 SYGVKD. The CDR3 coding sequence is TGTGCCACCCGGACAGGGGGCGGGGGGGGCAATCAGCCCCAGCATTTT. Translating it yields CATRTGGGGGNQPQHF.

CDR3 amino acids: CASSNADSPHSPLHF. DNA for the CDR3: TGCGCCAGCAGCAACGCAGACAGTCCCCATTCACCCCTCCACTTT. The V and J genes are TRBV5-1 and TRBJ1-6, with D tentatively TRBD1 (5 bases). Germline CDR1 is SGHRS and CDR2 is YFSETQ. V was pared by 4 bases and J by 8 bases, with 16 bases between. The CDR3 sequence is 15 residues long.

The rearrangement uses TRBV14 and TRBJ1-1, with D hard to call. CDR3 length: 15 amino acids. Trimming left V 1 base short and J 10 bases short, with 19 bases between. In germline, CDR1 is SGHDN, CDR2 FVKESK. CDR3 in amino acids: CASSQAGAGPGGAFF. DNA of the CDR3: TGTGCCAGCAGCCAAGCTGGAGCAGGCCCGGGAGGAGCTTTCTTT. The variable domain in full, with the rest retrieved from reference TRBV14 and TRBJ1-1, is EAGVTQFPSHSVIEKGQTVTLRCDPISGHDNLYWYRRVMGKEIKFLLHFVKESKQDESGMPNNRFLAERTGGTYSTLKVQPAELEDSGVYFCASSQAGAGPGGAFFGQGTRLTVV.

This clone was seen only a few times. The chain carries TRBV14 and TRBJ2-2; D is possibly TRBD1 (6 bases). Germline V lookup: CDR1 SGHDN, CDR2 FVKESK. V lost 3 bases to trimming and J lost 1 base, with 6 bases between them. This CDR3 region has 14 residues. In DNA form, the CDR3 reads TGTGCCAGCAGCCACAGGGGGAACACCGGGGAGCTGTTTTTT. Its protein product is CASSHRGNTGELFF.

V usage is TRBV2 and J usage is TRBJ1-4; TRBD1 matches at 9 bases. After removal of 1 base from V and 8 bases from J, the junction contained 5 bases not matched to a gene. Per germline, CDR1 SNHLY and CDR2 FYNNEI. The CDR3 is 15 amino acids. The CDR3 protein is CASSEGGTGWEKLFF. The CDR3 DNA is TGTGCCAGCAGTGAAGGCGGGACAGGGTGGGAAAAACTGTTTTTT. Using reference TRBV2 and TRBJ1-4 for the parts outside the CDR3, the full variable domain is EPEVTQTPSHQVTQMGQEVILRCVPISNHLYFYWYRQILGQKVEFLVSFYNNEISEKSEIFDDQFSVERPDGSNFTLKIRSTKLEDSAMYFCASSEGGTGWEKLFFGSGTQLSVL.